This TCR beta chain was recorded in a study of T-cell reconstitution after alpha-beta-depleted transplantation in children. The library targeted TCRbeta and was prepared with unique molecular identifiers. In TCRdb, the PCR reads were re-called with MiXCR into one record per CDR3 protein. This sample has 440,000 or so distinct CDR3 sequences, with roughly 10% found just once. The CDR3 sequence is 17 residues long. Looked up from germline, CDR1 is MGHRA and CDR2 is YSYEKL. The ends were cut back, 0 bases at V and 2 bases at J, with 14 bases in the middle. The chain joins TRBV4-1 to TRBJ2-1; D not certain. The sequence came from a human donor who donated a stem cell graft to a child with acute myeloid leukemia. Sequenced here: PBMCs from the stem cell graft donor, sampled from the stem cell graft. The chain's CDR3 is CASSQDGGPQPYNEQFF. The CDR3 nucleotides are TGCGCCAGCAGCCAAGATGGTGGGCCCCAGCCCTACAATGAGCAGTTCTTC.